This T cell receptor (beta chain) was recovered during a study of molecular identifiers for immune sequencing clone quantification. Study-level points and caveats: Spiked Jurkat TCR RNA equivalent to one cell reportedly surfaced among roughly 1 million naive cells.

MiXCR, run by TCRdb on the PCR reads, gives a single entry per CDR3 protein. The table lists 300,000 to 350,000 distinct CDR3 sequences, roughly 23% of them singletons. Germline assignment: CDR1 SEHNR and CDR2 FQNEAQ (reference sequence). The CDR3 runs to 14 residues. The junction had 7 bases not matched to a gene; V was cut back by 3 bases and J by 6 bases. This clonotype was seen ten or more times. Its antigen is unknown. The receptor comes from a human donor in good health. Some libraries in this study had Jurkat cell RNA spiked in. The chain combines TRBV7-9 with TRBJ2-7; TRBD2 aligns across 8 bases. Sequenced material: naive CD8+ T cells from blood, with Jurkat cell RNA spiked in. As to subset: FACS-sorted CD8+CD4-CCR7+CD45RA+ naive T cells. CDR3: CASSLGTRRFEQYF. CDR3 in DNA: TGTGCCAGCAGCTTGGGGACTAGAAGGTTCGAGCAGTACTTC. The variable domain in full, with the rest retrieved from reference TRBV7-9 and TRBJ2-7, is DTGVSQNPRHKITKRGQNVTFRCDPISEHNRLYWYRQTLGQGPEFLTYFQNEAQLEKSRLLSDRFSAERPKGSFSTLEIQRTEQGDSAMYLCASSLGTRRFEQYFGPGTRLTVT.